Below are 3 T cell receptor beta chains sequenced from a single sample in a study of blood T cells in healthy people across ages. A second roughly 6 to 12 cycle PCR used barcoded and J-beta primers. A single record per CDR3 protein comes from TCRdb applying MiXCR to the 5' RACE reads. The table shows more than 800,000 distinct CDR3 sequences, with over 35% occurring only once. Sequenced material: blood. Receptor source: a woman in her sixties in good health.

For this clonotype: The junction shows a germline mismatch at one end, possibly a read error. The chain is built from TRBV9 and TRBJ2-7; D is possibly TRBD1 or TRBD2 (5 bases each). CDR3 length: 14 amino acids. Germline V CDR1 and CDR2: SGDLS, YYNGEE. The CDR3 nucleotides read TGTGCCAGCAGCGTAGGGGACGACTCCTACGAGCTGTACTTC. This gives the protein CASSVGDDSYELYF.

This clonotype was detected only a few times. This chain uses TRBV27 with TRBJ2-1, with TRBD2 identical over 11 bases. Per the germline V gene, CDR1 is MNHEY and CDR2 is SMNVEV (reference sequence). J gave up 5 bases and V 1 base, and 1 base lay outside the gene matches. There are 15 residues in the CDR3. CDR3 in amino acids: CASSLLGLADNEQFF. The DNA for the CDR3 is TGTGCCAGCAGTTTATTGGGACTAGCGGACAATGAGCAGTTCTTC.

This clonotype was counted once. This chain joins TRBV6-5 and TRBJ1-1; TRBD1 aligns across 9 bases. Unmatched junction bases numbered 10, after V lost 2 bases and J lost 3 bases. CDR1 and CDR2 from the germline V gene are MNHEY and SVGAGI. The CDR3 consists of 17 residues. CDR3 nucleotides: TGTGCCAGCAGTTACCGTGGACAGGGGACTAGATACACTGAAGCTTTCTTT. Protein: CASSYRGQGTRYTEAFF.